This T cell receptor beta chain was retrieved from a study of cytomegalovirus exposure and HLA in healthy donors. Findings and caveats of the study: Cytomegalovirus-associated TCR beta chains were listed, numbering more than 150. Sequence variants that were highly shared formed a cluster that was likely a sequencing artifact. A prior analysis recorded that most TCR beta V segments were productive about 90% or about 30% of the time.

Turning to this clone: What it binds is unknown.

Trimming took off 3 bases at V and 0 bases at J, with 26 bases between the two ends. CDR1 is SGHNT and CDR2 is YYREEE in the germline V gene (reference sequence). This CDR3 is built from 20 residues. PCR used 60 Vbeta primers and 13 Jbeta primers. Here immunoSEQ multiplex PCR was the method, and the copy in TCRdb shows in-frame clones only, minus some. This table holds around 100,000 clones, roughly 71% found once. Material: PBMCs. The chain has TRBV5-4 and TRBJ2-3, with a tentative D call TRBD2 (7 bases). The source of this sequence is a man aged 35 to 55 in good health and CMV-seropositive. CDR3 region: CASSSAAGAGRGGSTDTQYF. The CDR3 DNA is TGTGCCAGCAGCTCCGCCGCCGGGGCGGGAAGGGGGGGAAGCACAGATACGCAGTATTTT.